The present TCR beta chain was sequenced within a study of shared clonotypes between healthy human individuals. Study findings and constraints: Having only a few donors restricted how much genetic and exposure-history diversity was captured. Expectations were that clonotype sharing among donors would be affected by sequencing depth. Researchers found naive subsets generally carried larger estimated richness than memory subsets.

Genomic DNA belonging to each subset was distributed in equal measure over several immunoSEQ plates. The assay was immunoSEQ multiplex PCR, and TCRdb's table has in-frame clones only and misses some. Of roughly 2.1 million clones in the sample, more than 85% were seen once. V was shortened by 2 bases and J by 7 bases, with 9 bases between the two germline ends. This CDR3 contains 13 residues. Looked up from germline, CDR1 is MNHEY and CDR2 is SMNVEV (reference sequence). Naive CD8 cells, CD45RO-negative and positively selected for CCR7, excluded terminally differentiated effector memory CD45RA+ cells. Concerning this clone itself: Its matching antigen is unknown.

The sequence was obtained from a man younger than 30 in good health. Some clones in this sample may be carry-over from other donors' samples. The specimen sequenced was naive CD8+ T cells from PBMCs. This rearrangement joins TRBV27 to TRBJ2-1, with a weak D call TRBD2 (6 bases). This CDR3 is CASSLPGANEQFF. CDR3 coding DNA: TGTGCCAGCAGTTTACCGGGAGCGAATGAGCAGTTCTTC.